The 25 T cell receptor beta chains presented below share a single source sample, sequenced in a study of OX40 agonist ivuxolimab in advanced cancers. Profiling relied on immunoSEQ multiplex PCR, and the TCRdb table lists in-frame clones only, not all of them. Of 100,000 to 120,000 clones listed, 80% to 95% were seen once; the top ten hold roughly 0.66%. The source material was CD4+ or CD8+ T cells sorted from blood, sampled in a trial of the OX40 agonist ivuxolimab. Receptors originate from an adult with an advanced solid tumor such as melanoma, head and neck, liver or kidney cancer.

The chain is built from TRBV5-1 and TRBJ2-3; 10 bases match TRBD1. The CDR3 extends over 14 amino acids. Germline V gene sequence: CDR1 SGHRS, CDR2 YFSETQ. J was trimmed by 4 bases and V by 6 bases; bases with no gene match: 5. CDR3 DNA: TGCGCCAGCAACCGGGACAGGGGTGCAGATACGCAGTATTTT. Translating gives CASNRDRGADTQYF.

The genes are TRBV5-8 and TRBJ1-1; D is perhaps TRBD1 (6 bases). V dropped 0 bases and J dropped 0 bases, with 12 bases sitting between them. The CDR3 length is 16 residues. The germline gives CDR1 SGHTS, CDR2 YDEGEE. CDR3 sequence reads: CASSLVGGGLNTEAFF. The CDR3 nucleotides read TGTGCCAGCAGCTTGGTAGGGGGAGGCTTGAACACTGAAGCTTTCTTT.

The chain joins TRBV5-1 to TRBJ2-6; TRBD1 matches 7 bases. J gave up 0 bases and V 4 bases, and 7 bases lay outside the gene matches. The length of the CDR3 is 17 residues. The V gene's germline CDR1 is SGHRS and CDR2 YFSETQ. CDR3: CASSLRTGDSGANVLTF. Written as DNA, the CDR3 is TGCGCCAGCAGCCTTAGAACAGGGGACTCTGGGGCCAACGTCCTGACTTTC.

CDR3 coding DNA: TGTGCCAGCAAGGTGACAGGGGGAAATGGCTACACCTTC. It translates to CASKVTGGNGYTF. The chain carries TRBV2 and TRBJ1-2; 9 bases align to TRBD1. Germline CDR1 and CDR2: SNHLY and FYNNEI. Unmatched junction bases numbered 6, after V lost 7 bases and J lost 6 bases. The CDR3 spans 13 residues.

This chain connects TRBV15 to TRBJ2-2, with 12 positions matching TRBD1. The junction had 3 bases not matched to a gene; V was cut back by 6 bases and J by 7 bases. The CDR3 covers 14 residues. Germline CDR1 LNHNV, CDR2 YYDKDF (reference sequence). The CDR3 bases are TGTGCCACCAGGGGACAGGGGGCCGGCGGGGAGCTGTTTTTT. This encodes CATRGQGAGGELFF.

The J gene is TRBJ1-4, the V gene TRBV19, with a weak D call TRBD1 (6 bases). Germline V gives CDR1 LNHDA, CDR2 SQIVND (reference sequence). V was pared by 9 bases and J by 14 bases, with 25 bases between. The CDR3 loop spans 14 amino acids. CDR3 in DNA: TGTGCCAGCAGGAAAGGGGACACGGAGGCGAAGCTGTTTTTT. Protein: CASRKGDTEAKLFF.

The rearrangement uses TRBV19 and TRBJ2-3; the D is unclear. This CDR3 contains 14 residues. CDR1 and CDR2 from the germline V gene are LNHDA and SQIVND (reference sequence). V lost 7 bases to trimming and J lost 0 bases, with 11 bases between them. CDR3 amino acids: CASMVRISTDTQYF. The CDR3, as DNA: TGTGCCAGTATGGTACGGATTAGCACAGATACGCAGTATTTT.

The gene calls are TRBV11-2 and TRBJ2-7; 10 positions agree with TRBD2. CDR1 and CDR2 from the germline V gene are SGHAT and FQNNGV. J was trimmed by 4 bases and V by 1 base; bases with no gene match: 16. This CDR3 has 19 residues. CDR3 in DNA: TGTGCCAGCAGCTTAGCAGGTACTAGCGGGACTTCATCCCTATACGAGCAGTACTTC. Its translation is CASSLAGTSGTSSLYEQYF.

The chain is built from TRBV5-4 and TRBJ2-1; D gene unclear. With 2 bases removed from V and 5 bases from J, the gap between germline ends came to 11 bases. The germline CDR1 and CDR2 sequences are SGHNT and YYREEE (reference sequence). This CDR3 region has 14 residues. The CDR3 region has the DNA TGTGCCAGCAGCTTTGGTGGGATAAACAATGAGCAGTTCTTC. Its translation is CASSFGGINNEQFF. The whole variable domain, filled in from reference TRBV5-4 and TRBJ2-1, reads ETGVTQSPTHLIKTRGQQVTLRCSSQSGHNTVSWYQQALGQGPQFIFQYYREEENGRGNFPPRFSGLQFPNYSSELNVNALELDDSALYLCASSFGGINNEQFFGPGTRLTVL.

The chain uses TRBV7-9 and TRBJ2-6, with 9 bases lining up with TRBD1. V gave up 5 bases and J gave up 2 bases; unmatched junction bases: 4. Germline V gene sequence: CDR1 SEHNR, CDR2 FQNEAQ (reference sequence). The CDR3 consists of 16 residues. CDR3 sequence: CASSKGQGAGANVLTF. The DNA of the CDR3 is TGTGCCAGCAGCAAGGGACAGGGAGCTGGGGCCAACGTCCTGACTTTC. The whole variable domain, filled in from reference TRBV7-9 and TRBJ2-6, reads DTGVSQNPRHKITKRGQNVTFRCDPISEHNRLYWYRQTLGQGPEFLTYFQNEAQLEKSRLLSDRFSAERPKGSFSTLEIQRTEQGDSAMYLCASSKGQGAGANVLTFGAGSRLTVL.

This clone is a singleton in its sample. This chain links TRBV6-1 with TRBJ1-5; D unresolved. Deletions cut 3 bases from V and 6 bases from J, with 12 bases between. This CDR3 is built from 14 residues. Germline assignment: CDR1 MNHNS and CDR2 SASEGT. This chain's CDR3 is CASSESVTAQPQHF. The CDR3 DNA sequence: TGTGCCAGCAGTGAGTCGGTGACTGCTCAGCCCCAGCATTTT.

The rearrangement uses TRBV5-1 and TRBJ2-3; 12 bases are a match to TRBD2. V lost 5 bases, J lost 4 bases, and 11 bases stayed unmatched. From germline, CDR1 is SGHRS and CDR2 YFSETQ. CDR3 length equals 17 residues. In DNA form, the CDR3 reads TGCGCCAGCAGGTCCGGACTAGCGGGATTGAGGTCAGATACGCAGTATTTT. Its translation is CASRSGLAGLRSDTQYF.

This sequence joins TRBV5-4 and TRBJ1-3; D not certain. Trimming took 0 bases from V and 3 from J, leaving 10 bases between them. Germline CDR1 and CDR2: SGHNT and YYREEE (reference sequence). This CDR3 region has 15 residues. CDR3 residues: CASSLGSGSGNTIYF. The CDR3 nucleotides read TGTGCCAGCAGCTTGGGGTCCGGGAGTGGAAACACCATATATTTT.

This clone was counted once. This chain joins TRBV19 and TRBJ1-4; D not resolved. The CDR3 contains 15 residues. Deletions cut 2 bases from V and 0 bases from J, with 7 bases between. Germline lookup yields CDR1 LNHDA and CDR2 SQIVND (reference sequence). The CDR3 DNA follows: TGTGCCAGTAGTATAATTGGAGCAACTAATGAAAAACTGTTTTTT. Amino acids: CASSIIGATNEKLFF.

This sequence joins TRBV12-5 and TRBJ2-1; D may correspond to TRBD1 or TRBD2 (7 bases each). Deletions cut 9 bases from V and 3 bases from J, with 18 bases between. Germline V lookup: CDR1 LGHNT, CDR2 FRNRAP. The CDR3 has 15 residues. CDR3 in amino acids: CASDPGGGYYNEQFF. CDR3 DNA sequence: TGTGCTAGCGACCCAGGGGGGGGCTACTACAATGAGCAGTTCTTC.

This sequence joins TRBV5-6 and TRBJ2-2; the D call may be TRBD1 or TRBD2 (5 bases each). This CDR3 region has 15 residues. V was trimmed by 1 base and J by 6 bases, leaving 13 bases between them. Germline V CDR1 and CDR2: SGHDT, YYEEEE. CDR3 loop: CASSLPGLRAGELFF. The CDR3 DNA is TGTGCCAGCAGCTTGCCGGGGCTACGGGCCGGGGAGCTGTTTTTT.

This chain links TRBV7-9 with TRBJ2-5; tentatively, D is TRBD2 (7 bases). This CDR3 has 17 amino acids. With 1 base removed from V and 2 bases from J, the gap between germline ends came to 17 bases. Germline loops: CDR1 SEHNR, CDR2 FQNEAQ (reference sequence). CDR3 nucleotide sequence: TGTGCCAGCAGCTTAGGTCGCGGGGGCCGGGTGCAAGAGACCCAGTACTTC. It encodes CASSLGRGGRVQETQYF. The entire variable domain, with the rest obtained from reference TRBV7-9 and TRBJ2-5, is as follows: DTGVSQNPRHKITKRGQNVTFRCDPISEHNRLYWYRQTLGQGPEFLTYFQNEAQLEKSRLLSDRFSAERPKGSFSTLEIQRTEQGDSAMYLCASSLGRGGRVQETQYFGPGTRLLVL.

V gene TRBV30 combines with J gene TRBJ2-7; possible D gene TRBD2, 6 bases. The CDR3 covers 14 residues. From germline, CDR1 is GTSNPN and CDR2 SVGIG (reference sequence). The V end was cut by 4 bases, the J end by 3 bases, with 16 bases between. CDR3 sequence (DNA): TGTGCCTGGATCCCGACGGGAGCCTTCTACGAGCAGTACTTC. Encoded protein: CAWIPTGAFYEQYF.

The rearrangement uses TRBV4-2 and TRBJ2-2; 11 nucleotides line up with TRBD2. CDR1 is LGHNA, CDR2 YNFKEQ, per germline. CDR3 length equals 18 residues. The trim removed 4 bases at V and 2 bases at J, leaving 9 bases unmatched. The CDR3 sequence is CASSLPLAGGANTGELFF. CDR3 nucleotide sequence: TGTGCCAGCAGCCTCCCGCTAGCGGGGGGCGCTAACACCGGGGAGCTGTTTTTT.

The rearrangement uses TRBV9 and TRBJ1-6, with TRBD1 as a possible D gene (5 bases). V shed 4 bases and J shed 5 bases, with 10 bases lying between them. Germline CDR1 reads SGDLS; CDR2 reads YYNGEE. The CDR3 covers 14 residues. The CDR3, as DNA: TGTGCCAGCAGCTTGACAGCAAATAATTCACCCCTCCACTTT. Translation: CASSLTANNSPLHF.

The rearrangement joins TRBV7-2 to TRBJ2-7; D is uncertain. The CDR3 has 14 residues. Trimming removed 1 base from V and 0 bases from J, with 7 bases in between. Germline CDR1 SGHTA, CDR2 FQGNSA. CDR3 nucleotides: TGTGCCAGCAGCTTAGTTGCGGCCTCCTACGAGCAGTACTTC. This translates into CASSLVAASYEQYF.

A word on this clone: Sequence at one end of the junction differs from germline and may be a read error. This chain joins TRBV7-7 and TRBJ2-1; 7 bases fit TRBD2. The CDR3 extends over 15 amino acids. CDR1 is SSHAT and CDR2 is FNYEAQ in the germline V gene (reference sequence). The CDR3 coding sequence is TGTGCTAGCAGCTTAGCCGGGGGAGGGCCGGATGAGCAGTTCTTC. Translating gives CASSLAGGGPDEQFF.

The chain couples TRBV19 to TRBJ1-5; no reliable D call. The V end lost 6 bases, the J end lost 5 bases, and 11 bases lay between the germline ends. CDR1 and CDR2 (germline): LNHDA, SQIVND (reference sequence). This CDR3 has 13 residues. The CDR3 protein is CASSPTVDQPQHF. Written as DNA, the CDR3 is TGTGCCAGTAGCCCCACGGTTGATCAGCCCCAGCATTTT.

For this clone: Compared with germline, one end of the junction differs, possibly owing to a read error. This rearrangement joins TRBV6-6 to TRBJ2-7; 11 nucleotides line up with TRBD2. This CDR3 is 13 amino acids long. Germline CDR1 MNHNY, CDR2 SVGAGI (reference sequence). The CDR3 spells CASRDGTSGVQAF. The CDR3 DNA sequence: TGTGCCAGCAGAGACGGGACTAGCGGTGTTCAAGCCTTC.

This chain connects TRBV5-1 to TRBJ2-1; TRBD2 agrees at 8 bases. V shed 1 base, J shed 4 bases, and the junction held 7 bases outside the gene matches. The CDR3 extends over 16 amino acids. Per the germline V gene, CDR1 is SGHRS and CDR2 is YFSETQ. DNA of the CDR3: TGCGCCAGCAGCTTGTCGGCGGGGGGAATTTACAATGAGCAGTTCTTC. Translated: CASSLSAGGIYNEQFF.